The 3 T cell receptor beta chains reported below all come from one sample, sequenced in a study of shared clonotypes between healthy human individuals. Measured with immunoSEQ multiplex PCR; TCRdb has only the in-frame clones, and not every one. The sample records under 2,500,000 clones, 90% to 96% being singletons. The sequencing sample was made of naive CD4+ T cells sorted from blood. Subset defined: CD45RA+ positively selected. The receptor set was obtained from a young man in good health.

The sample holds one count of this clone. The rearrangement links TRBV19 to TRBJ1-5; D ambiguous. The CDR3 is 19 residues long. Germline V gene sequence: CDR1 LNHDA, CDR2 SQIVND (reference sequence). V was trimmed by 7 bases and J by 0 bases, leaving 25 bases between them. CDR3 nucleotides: TGTGCCAGTACTTTAACCCCCGGGAGAGCTGGGTTTAGCAATCAGCCCCAGCATTTT. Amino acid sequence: CASTLTPGRAGFSNQPQHF.

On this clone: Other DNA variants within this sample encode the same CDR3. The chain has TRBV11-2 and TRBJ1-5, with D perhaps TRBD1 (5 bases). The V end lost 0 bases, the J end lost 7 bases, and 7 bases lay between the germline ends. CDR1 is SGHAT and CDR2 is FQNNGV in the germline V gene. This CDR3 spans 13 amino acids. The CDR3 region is CASSLERGQPQHF. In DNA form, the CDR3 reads TGTGCCAGCAGCTTAGAAAGGGGACAGCCCCAGCATTTT.

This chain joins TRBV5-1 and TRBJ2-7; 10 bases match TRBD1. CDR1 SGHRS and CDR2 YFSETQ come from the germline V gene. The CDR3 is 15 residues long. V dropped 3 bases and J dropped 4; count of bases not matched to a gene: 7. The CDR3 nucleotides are TGCGCCAGCAGCTCGAGCCGGGACAGGGGATACGAGCAGTACTTC. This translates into CASSSSRDRGYEQYF.